The 19 T cell receptor beta chains presented below share a single source sample, sequenced in a study of patients and donors after allogeneic stem cell transplantation. TCRdb processed the RT-PCR reads anew with MiXCR; each CDR3 protein has one entry. Among over 150,000 distinct CDR3 sequences, 30% were seen once, and the ten largest hold less than 3.5%. The specimen sequenced was blood, either unsorted or a sorted T cell fraction (not recorded which). The receptors derive from a human donor who was either an allogeneic HSCT recipient or a stem cell or donor lymphocyte infusion donor (not recorded which). It is not recorded whose cells these are; they may come from a transplant donor.

This chain joins TRBV12-3 or TRBV12-4 and TRBJ2-7, with a weak D call TRBD1 (6 bases). Trimming left V 4 bases short and J 5 bases short, with 15 bases between. CDR3 length: 14 amino acids. The CDR3 is CASSSWAGDDEQYF. The CDR3 DNA is TGTGCCAGCAGTTCATGGGCAGGGGACGACGAGCAGTACTTC.

This chain uses TRBV6-5 with TRBJ1-2; unclear D gene. Germline lookup yields CDR1 MNHEY and CDR2 SVGAGI. V lost 5 bases and J 5 bases, leaving 12 bases between the germline ends. The CDR3 extends over 13 amino acids. CDR3: CASSPTGGYGYTF. The CDR3 nucleotides read TGTGCCAGCAGTCCCACGGGAGGGTATGGCTACACCTTC.

V is TRBV2 and J is TRBJ2-2; no firm D call. Germline V gives CDR1 SNHLY, CDR2 FYNNEI. This CDR3 comprises 14 residues. The V and J ends lost 4 bases and 0 bases respectively, with 6 bases between them. The CDR3 here is CASSVGPNTGELFF. In nucleotides, the CDR3 is TGTGCCAGCAGTGTGGGCCCGAACACCGGGGAGCTGTTTTTT.

Of note for this clonotype: One end of the junction does not line up with germline, which may come from a read error. The CDR3 protein is CDSSQDFGLPGNTIYF. In DNA, the CDR3 is TGCGACAGCAGCCAAGATTTCGGGCTACCTGGAAACACCATATATTTT. The chain couples TRBV4-3 to TRBJ1-3; D remains ambiguous. CDR3 size: 16 residues. Germline CDR1 is LGHNA and CDR2 is YSLEER.

CDR3 bases: TGCAGTGCCCCCGTGAGAGGCTACACCTTC. It yields the protein CSAPVRGYTF. The chain has TRBV20-1 and TRBJ1-2; D remains unclear. Germline CDR1 and CDR2: DFQATT and SNEGSKA (reference sequence). The ends were cut back, 6 bases at V and 8 bases at J, with 10 bases in the middle. The CDR3 extends over 10 amino acids.

The V gene is TRBV25-1, the J gene TRBJ1-2, with 11 bases identical to TRBD1. Germline trimming cut 0 bases from V and 6 bases from J; bases unmatched to any gene: 9. From germline, CDR1 is MGHDK and CDR2 SYGVNS. The CDR3 totals 17 residues. As DNA, the CDR3 is TGTGCCAGCAGTGAATACTTCCGGGACAGGGGGGAGGATGGCTACACCTTC. It encodes CASSEYFRDRGEDGYTF.

This rearrangement joins TRBV7-8 to TRBJ2-3, with 11 bases aligning to TRBD2. The CDR3 covers 18 residues. The trim removed 4 bases at V and 0 bases at J, leaving 9 bases unmatched. Germline-derived CDR1 and CDR2 are SGHVS and FQNEAQ. The CDR3 protein is CASSSIAGGPASTDTQYF. The DNA for the CDR3 is TGTGCCAGCAGCTCAATAGCGGGAGGGCCGGCTAGCACAGATACGCAGTATTTT.

This clonotype was seen once. The V and J genes are TRBV7-9 and TRBJ2-6; D may be TRBD1 (6 bases). Germline V lookup: CDR1 SEHNR, CDR2 FQNEAQ (reference sequence). Between the trimmed V and J ends, which lost 5 bases and 7 bases, there was a span of 12 bases. The CDR3 has 14 residues. CDR3 residues: CASSQGYNANVLTF. The DNA for the CDR3 is TGTGCCAGCAGCCAGGGGTATAATGCCAACGTCCTGACTTTC.

This clonotype was counted ten times or more. This chain joins TRBV10-3 and TRBJ1-5; maybe TRBD1 (6 bases). The CDR3 sequence is 15 residues long. V lost 3 bases to trimming and J lost 2 bases, with 11 bases between them. Germline lookup yields CDR1 ENHRY and CDR2 SYGVKD. CDR3 region: CAISETGRGNQPQHF. Here the CDR3 DNA reads TGTGCCATCAGTGAAACAGGGAGGGGCAATCAGCCCCAGCATTTT.

V gene TRBV20-1 combines with J gene TRBJ2-1, with TRBD2 matching 14 bases. V dropped 5 bases and J dropped 2; count of bases not matched to a gene: 8. This CDR3 contains 17 residues. Per germline, CDR1 DFQATT and CDR2 SNEGSKA (reference sequence). The CDR3 coding sequence is TGCAGTGCTCCGCCGGGACTAGCGGGAGTCACCTACAATGAGCAGTTCTTC. Its translation: CSAPPGLAGVTYNEQFF.

This clonotype came up once. V is TRBV5-1 and J is TRBJ2-3; 10 bases are a match to TRBD1. J gave up 1 base and V 4 bases, and 6 bases lay outside the gene matches. The CDR3 spans 16 residues. The V gene's germline CDR1 is SGHRS and CDR2 YFSETQ. The CDR3 DNA is TGCGCCAGCAGCGAATGGGACAGGGGTGGCACAGATACGCAGTATTTT. Its protein product is CASSEWDRGGTDTQYF.

This clonotype came up a few times. The V call is TRBV10-3, the J call TRBJ1-5; D is ambiguous. The CDR3 has 12 amino acids. Per the germline V gene, CDR1 is ENHRY and CDR2 is SYGVKD. Trimming took 10 bases from V and 4 from J, leaving 11 bases between them. The CDR3, as DNA: TGTGCCACAGGACTCGGAAATCAGCCCCAGCATTTT. Its protein is CATGLGNQPQHF.

This clonotype came up a few times. This chain links TRBV5-1 with TRBJ1-1; TRBD1 agrees at 7 bases. V shed 0 bases, J shed 1 base, and the junction held 6 bases outside the gene matches. CDR3 length equals 16 residues. Germline V gives CDR1 SGHRS, CDR2 YFSETQ. The CDR3 sequence is CASSLVWRTGNTEAFF. The CDR3 nucleotides are TGCGCCAGCAGCTTGGTGTGGCGGACAGGGAACACTGAAGCTTTCTTT.

The chain links TRBV4-2 to TRBJ2-7; TRBD2 matches 10 bases. V was clipped by 3 bases and J by 3 bases; unmatched bases: 5. The CDR3 runs to 15 residues. Looked up from germline, CDR1 is LGHNA and CDR2 is YNFKEQ. This CDR3 reads CASSQQPSGGYEQYF. The CDR3 coding sequence is TGTGCCAGCAGCCAGCAACCTAGCGGGGGCTACGAGCAGTACTTC.

This clonotype was counted only a few times. The J gene is TRBJ1-1, the V gene TRBV7-9, with D uncertain. The CDR3 is 11 amino acids. With 5 bases removed from V and 11 bases from J, the gap between germline ends came to 12 bases. Per germline, CDR1 SEHNR and CDR2 FQNEAQ (reference sequence). CDR3 nucleotides: TGTGCCAGCAGCCACCAAGTGAGGGCTTTCTTT. Residues: CASSHQVRAFF. The complete variable domain, with remaining parts taken from reference TRBV7-9 and TRBJ1-1, reads DTGVSQNPRHKITKRGQNVTFRCDPISEHNRLYWYRQTLGQGPEFLTYFQNEAQLEKSRLLSDRFSAERPKGSFSTLEIQRTEQGDSAMYLCASSHQVRAFFGQGTRLTVV.

There are a few counts of this clonotype. V gene TRBV29-1 combines with J gene TRBJ2-3; D is possibly TRBD1 (6 bases). V dropped 1 base and J dropped 0 bases, with 8 bases sitting between them. The CDR3 is 14 amino acids. Germline loops: CDR1 SQVTM, CDR2 ANQGSEA. CDR3 DNA sequence: TGCAGCGTTGAAGCTGGACAGAGCACAGATACGCAGTATTTT. It codes for CSVEAGQSTDTQYF.

This clonotype appeared a few times. This sequence joins TRBV5-1 and TRBJ2-7; D might be TRBD1 (5 bases). The CDR3 has 14 amino acids. V was clipped by 2 bases and J by 2 bases, with 11 bases between them. The germline V gene encodes CDR1 SGHRS and CDR2 YFSETQ. The CDR3 spells CASSLGWGTYEQYF. The CDR3 DNA sequence: TGCGCCAGCAGCTTAGGATGGGGCACCTACGAGCAGTACTTC.

V gene TRBV6-5 combines with J gene TRBJ2-3; 11 bases are shared with TRBD2. CDR1 MNHEY and CDR2 SVGAGI come from the germline V gene. The J segment lost 3 bases and the V segment lost 2 bases, leaving 7 bases of the junction unmatched. The CDR3 extends over 17 amino acids. Here the CDR3 reads CASSYGTSGEATDTQYF. In DNA form, the CDR3 reads TGTGCCAGCAGTTACGGGACTAGCGGTGAGGCGACAGATACGCAGTATTTT.

This clonotype was observed a handful of times. V is TRBV18 and J is TRBJ2-1; 8 bases are a match to TRBD2. There are 16 residues in the CDR3. CDR1 is KGHSH, CDR2 LQKENI, per germline. V shed 3 bases, J shed 7 bases, and the junction held 11 bases outside the gene matches. The CDR3 region has the DNA TGTGCCAGCTCACCTACGGGACTAGGCGCCCGTAATGAGCAGTTCTTC. This translates into CASSPTGLGARNEQFF.